These 14 T cell receptor beta chains were sequenced from one sample in a study of blood T cell repertoires in COVID-19. Using immunoSEQ multiplex PCR, the repertoire was profiled, and TCRdb retains in-frame clones only, with some absent. This sample has about 49,000 clones, with over 75% found just once. The source material was peripheral blood. These receptors originate from a human donor in a cohort sampled during active COVID-19.

In its sample, this clone was seen a few times. This rearrangement joins TRBV18 to TRBJ1-2; TRBD1 aligns across 10 bases. V lost 4 bases, J lost 7 bases, and 3 bases stayed unmatched. CDR1 KGHSH and CDR2 LQKENI come from the germline V gene. This CDR3 has 13 amino acids. The CDR3, as DNA: TGTGCCAGCTCACGGGACAGGGGATTTGGCTACACCTTC. It encodes CASSRDRGFGYTF.

V and J are TRBV20-1 and TRBJ1-2, with D perhaps TRBD1 (5 bases). Germline V CDR1 and CDR2: DFQATT, SNEGSKA (reference sequence). V was clipped by 4 bases and J by 7 bases, with 10 bases between them. This CDR3 region has 11 residues. The CDR3 bases are TGCAGTGCTATTGAGGGGAGTGGCTACACCTTC. As protein: CSAIEGSGYTF.

V and J are TRBV6-5 and TRBJ2-5, with a weak D call TRBD1 (6 bases). Germline V lookup: CDR1 MNHEY, CDR2 SVGAGI. The V gene lost 6 bases and the J gene lost 2 bases, with 16 bases spanning the gap. There are 15 residues in the CDR3. The CDR3 is CASSPTGSWQETQYF. The CDR3 DNA reads as TGTGCCAGCAGCCCCACAGGGTCGTGGCAAGAGACCCAGTACTTC.

The rearrangement joins TRBV11-2 to TRBJ1-2, with D possibly being TRBD1 (6 bases). The CDR3 sequence is 14 residues long. Germline V gene lookup returns CDR1 SGHAT and CDR2 FQNNGV. The germline V and J ends were trimmed by 2 bases and 4 bases, with 11 bases remaining between them. DNA for the CDR3: TGTGCCAGCAGCTTACCACAGGGCTTCTATGGCTACACCTTC. Translating it yields CASSLPQGFYGYTF.

CDR3: CAWSVGTKRGGPDTQYF. DNA for the CDR3: TGTGCCTGGAGTGTTGGAACCAAGCGAGGGGGTCCAGATACGCAGTATTTT. This chain joins TRBV30 and TRBJ2-3; the D gene is possibly TRBD1 (6 bases). The V end lost 0 bases, the J end lost 4 bases, and 20 bases lay between the germline ends. The CDR3 is made up of 17 amino acids. Looked up from germline, CDR1 is GTSNPN and CDR2 is SVGIG (reference sequence).

The CDR3 here is CASSQGWQSYEQYF. The CDR3 bases are TGCGCCAGCAGCCAAGGATGGCAATCCTACGAGCAGTACTTC. J is TRBJ2-7 and V is TRBV4-3; D unresolved. There are 14 residues in the CDR3. Germline V gene data show CDR1 as LGHNA and CDR2 as YSLEER. Trimming pared 1 base from V and 1 base from J, leaving 8 bases between.

The chain links TRBV3-1 (or the pseudogene TRBV3-2) to TRBJ1-5; 9 bases are a match to TRBD1. V dropped 1 base and J dropped 1; count of bases not matched to a gene: 2. CDR1 and CDR2 (germline): LGHDT, YNNKEL (reference sequence). CDR3 length: 16 amino acids. In DNA, the CDR3 is TGTGCCAGCAGCCAAGGAGACAGGGGGAGCAATCAGCCCCAGCATTTT. Its protein product is CASSQGDRGSNQPQHF.

The rearrangement uses TRBV30 and TRBJ2-4; possible D gene TRBD1, 6 bases. The V end was cut by 7 bases, the J end by 1 base, with 14 bases between. The CDR3 consists of 14 residues. The germline V gene has CDR1 GTSNPN and CDR2 SVGIG (reference sequence). This CDR3 reads CASTGYSAKNIQYF. The CDR3 nucleotides are TGTGCCTCCACAGGGTATTCGGCCAAAAACATTCAGTACTTC.

V gene TRBV30 combines with J gene TRBJ2-1, with D possibly TRBD2 on 6 matching bases. V lost 3 bases and J 2 bases, leaving 14 bases between the germline ends. The CDR3 contains 15 residues. Germline V lookup: CDR1 GTSNPN, CDR2 SVGIG (reference sequence). CDR3 residues: CAWSGGSGTYNEQFF. CDR3 DNA sequence: TGTGCCTGGAGCGGGGGAAGTGGCACCTACAATGAGCAGTTCTTC.

In nucleotides, the CDR3 is TGTGCCAGCAGGTCGACAGGGAACAGCATGAACACTGAAGCTTTCTTT. Amino acid sequence: CASRSTGNSMNTEAFF. The chain has TRBV6-6 and TRBJ1-1, with 7 bases aligning to TRBD1. The V and J ends lost 6 bases and 0 bases, in that order; junction bases with no gene match: 10. The CDR3 runs 16 residues. Germline CDR1 reads MNHNY; CDR2 reads SVGAGI (reference sequence).

The V gene is TRBV2, the J gene TRBJ2-7; D gene unclear. The CDR3 runs 14 residues. The germline CDR1 and CDR2 sequences are SNHLY and FYNNEI. Trimming left V 6 bases short and J 0 bases short, with 12 bases between. For the CDR3, the DNA is TGTGCCAGCAGGCCACGCGACATCTCCTACGAGCAGTACTTC. The encoded protein is CASRPRDISYEQYF.

The CDR3 is CASSKPQVTGTEAFF. The DNA for the CDR3 is TGCGCCAGCAGTAAGCCCCAGGTCACAGGGACTGAAGCTTTCTTT. The genes are TRBV5-1 and TRBJ1-1; a possible D gene is TRBD1 (6 bases). Trimming removed 5 bases from V and 5 bases from J, with 19 bases in between. The CDR3 length is 15 residues. Germline CDR1 reads SGHRS; CDR2 reads YFSETQ.

The genes are TRBV5-4 and TRBJ2-1; 10 nucleotides align to TRBD2. J was trimmed by 9 bases and V by 0 bases; bases with no gene match: 6. Germline loops: CDR1 SGHNT, CDR2 YYREEE (reference sequence). The CDR3 loop spans 15 amino acids. The CDR3 DNA follows: TGTGCCAGCAGCTTGGCGAGCGGGAGGGCGGGTGAGCAGTTCTTC. Protein sequence: CASSLASGRAGEQFF.

The sample holds a few counts of this clone. CDR3 residues: CASSPQGGFSYEQYF. CDR3 DNA: TGTGCCAGCAGTCCTCAGGGGGGCTTCTCCTACGAGCAGTACTTC. The chain couples TRBV27 to TRBJ2-7, with D tentatively TRBD1 (7 bases). The CDR3 length is 15 residues. The V end lost 5 bases, the J end lost 0 bases, and 14 bases lay between the germline ends. The V gene's germline CDR1 is MNHEY and CDR2 SMNVEV (reference sequence).